This record covers a single TCR beta chain. The antigen is undetermined. The sample is drawn from a study of cytomegalovirus exposure and HLA in healthy donors. The CDR3 sequence is 14 residues long. The germline CDR1 and CDR2 sequences are SGHNT and YYREEE (reference sequence). The V gene end was trimmed by 4 bases and the J gene end by 6 bases; junction bases not matched to a gene: 3. PCR used 60 Vbeta primers and 13 Jbeta primers. Sequencing was performed with immunoSEQ multiplex PCR; in TCRdb, only in-frame clones are kept and a portion is missing. The repertoire holds about 150,000 clones, with approximately 79% as singletons. Study findings and constraints: Later on, analysis showed that most CMV-associated TCR beta chains appeared to be HLA-restricted. Based on reports, TCR beta sequences accurately predicted HLA-A and HLA-B alleles for most subjects.

Sequences were obtained from PBMCs. The clonotype originates from a male donor in good health and CMV-seronegative. V and J are TRBV5-4 and TRBJ1-6; 8 bases match TRBD1. The CDR3 sequence is CASSQDRANSPLHF. The CDR3 nucleotides read TGTGCCAGCAGCCAGGACAGGGCTAATTCACCCCTCCACTTT.